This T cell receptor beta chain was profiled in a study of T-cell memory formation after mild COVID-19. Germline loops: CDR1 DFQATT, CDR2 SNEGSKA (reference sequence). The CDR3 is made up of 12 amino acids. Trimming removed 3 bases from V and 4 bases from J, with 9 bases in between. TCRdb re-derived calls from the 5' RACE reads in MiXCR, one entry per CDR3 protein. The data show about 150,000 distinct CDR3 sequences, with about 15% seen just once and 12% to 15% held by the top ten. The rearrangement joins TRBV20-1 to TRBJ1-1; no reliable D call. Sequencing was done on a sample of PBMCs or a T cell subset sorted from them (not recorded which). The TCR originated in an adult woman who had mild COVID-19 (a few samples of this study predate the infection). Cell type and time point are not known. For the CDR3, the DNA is TGCAGTGCTAGGTTTATGGGCACTGAAGCTTTCTTT. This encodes CSARFMGTEAFF.